This TCR beta chain comes out of a study of cytomegalovirus exposure and HLA in healthy donors. Overall study results and limits: Some highly shared sequence variants likely arose as a pipeline artifact. CMV serostatus alone was available as immune exposure information. Later analysis demonstrated an association between a missense DCLRE1C variant and TCR beta V- and J-gene trimming.

The PCR employed 60 Vbeta primers together with 13 Jbeta primers. The method was immunoSEQ multiplex PCR; TCRdb's version includes in-frame clones alone and lacks a portion of them. The table includes about 93,000 clones, approximately 72% detected once. Those who donated were healthy bone marrow donors. As concerns this clone: Its antigen remains unidentified.

The specimen was PBMCs. This receptor was taken from a woman between 35 and 50 years old in good health and CMV-seronegative.

The CDR3 DNA is TGTGCCAGCAGGGGGCCAGACAATGAGCAGTTCTTC. It yields the protein CASRGPDNEQFF. The rearrangement uses TRBV11-3 and TRBJ2-1, with D perhaps matching TRBD1 (5 bases). Per the germline V gene, CDR1 is SGHNT and CDR2 is YENEEA. This CDR3 region has 12 residues. Trimming left V 6 bases short and J 5 bases short, with 8 bases between.